This T cell receptor (beta chain) was obtained from a study of T cell responses to AZD1222 COVID-19 vaccine. Profiled with immunoSEQ multiplex PCR; TCRdb holds only in-frame clones, not every one. The sample lists 69,000 or so clones, 87% occurring once. This clone appeared a single time. The germline V and J ends were trimmed by 0 bases and 2 bases, with 8 bases remaining between them. The CDR3 sequence is 14 residues long. Germline CDR1 SGHNT, CDR2 YYREEE (reference sequence). The source was peripheral blood, collected 28 days after the second AZD1222 dose. The TCR was taken from an adult who received the AZD1222 COVID-19 vaccine. The chain uses TRBV5-4 and TRBJ1-2; D call uncertain. The CDR3 DNA sequence: TGTGCCAGCAGCTTGGATGGCGAAAACTATGGCTACACCTTC. It codes for CASSLDGENYGYTF.